Sequencing of this TCR beta chain was carried out in a study of blood T cell repertoires in COVID-19. Study-level information: The cDNA or gDNA used as material had been derived from T cells, B-cell-depleted T cells, or PBMCs.

Assay used: immunoSEQ multiplex PCR; TCRdb lists only in-frame clones, some missing. The data show 75,000 to 95,000 clones, roughly nine tenths seen once. Germline loops: CDR1 SGHTS, CDR2 YDEGEE. The V segment lost 4 bases and the J segment 2 bases; nucleotides outside the gene matches: 15. CDR3 length equals 18 residues. The source material was peripheral blood. The chain joins TRBV5-8 to TRBJ1-5, with 7 positions matching TRBD1. This clonotype originated in a woman aged 60 to 75 with COVID-19, enrolled during active disease. DNA for the CDR3: TGTGCCAGCAGCGTCCGGGACAGATCCTTGAGAGGCAATCAGCCCCAGCATTTT. It yields the protein CASSVRDRSLRGNQPQHF.